Shown below are 27 T cell receptor beta chains from a single sample sequenced in a study of T cells in Graves' hyperthyroidism and ophthalmopathy. What was amplified from RNA transcripts were TCR beta CDR3 regions. HTBI primers were employed in a first-round RT-PCR of the TCR CDR3. TCRdb re-analysed the multiplex PCR reads in MiXCR, keeping a single row per CDR3 protein. Among a few hundred thousand distinct CDR3 sequences listed, 15% to 19% were seen once. Sample: blood. Every receptor here comes from a woman between 25 and 40 years old with Graves' hyperthyroidism.

This clonotype has ten or more counts. The chain has TRBV7-2 and TRBJ2-5; D may correspond to TRBD1 or TRBD2 (7 bases each). V was trimmed by 5 bases and J by 4 bases, leaving 20 bases between them. CDR3 length: 16 amino acids. CDR1 and CDR2 (germline): SGHTA, FQGNSA. CDR3 DNA: TGTGCCAGCAGCCGCCCTACAGGGGAGGGAAGAGAGACCCAGTACTTC. Translating it yields CASSRPTGEGRETQYF. Together with reference TRBV7-2 and TRBJ2-5, the CDR3 gives the full variable domain: GAGVSQSPSNKVTEKGKDVELRCDPISGHTALYWYRQSLGQGLEFLIYFQGNSAPDKSGLPSDRFSAERTGGSVSTLTIQRTQQEDSAVYLCASSRPTGEGRETQYFGPGTRLLVL.

The gene calls are TRBV5-5 and TRBJ1-5; 9 bases match TRBD1. The CDR3 runs 17 residues. Trimming at V came to 0 bases and at J to 3 bases, leaving 7 bases not matched to a gene. CDR1 is SGHKS, CDR2 YYEKEE, per germline (reference sequence). CDR3 coding DNA: TGTGCCAGCAGCTTGGGGTGGGGGACAGGGACCAATCAGCCCCAGCATTTT. This translates into CASSLGWGTGTNQPQHF.

The chain recombines TRBV13 with TRBJ1-5; no clear D gene. The CDR3 runs 14 residues. The germline V gene encodes CDR1 PRHDT and CDR2 FYEKMQ (reference sequence). The germline V and J ends were trimmed by 5 bases and 2 bases, with 10 bases remaining between them. Written as DNA, the CDR3 is TGTGCCAGCAGCGTCCATTCAGGCAATCAGCCCCAGCATTTT. Its protein product is CASSVHSGNQPQHF.

This sequence joins TRBV6-5 and TRBJ1-1; D possibly corresponds to TRBD1 (6 bases). This CDR3 is 12 amino acids long. Deletions cut 2 bases from V and 10 bases from J, with 11 bases between. Germline CDR1 is MNHEY and CDR2 is SVGAGI. CDR3 protein: CASSYDSGVAFF. CDR3 in DNA: TGTGCCAGCAGTTACGACTCAGGGGTAGCTTTCTTT.

The rearrangement links TRBV6-5 to TRBJ2-1; a possible D gene is TRBD2 (5 bases). The CDR3 runs 15 residues. V dropped 2 bases and J dropped 8 bases, with 16 bases sitting between them. CDR1 is MNHEY and CDR2 is SVGAGI in the germline V gene. The CDR3 region is CASSYRAGPGDEQFF. The CDR3 nucleotides are TGTGCCAGCAGTTACCGCGCGGGCCCCGGCGATGAGCAGTTCTTC.

This clonotype was seen only a few times. The chain recombines TRBV15 with TRBJ2-7; D is unclear. V lost 0 bases, J lost 4 bases, and 7 bases lay in between. This CDR3 is 13 amino acids long. Germline CDR1 reads LNHNV; CDR2 reads YYDKDF (reference sequence). This chain's CDR3 is CATSRELPYEQYF. The CDR3 nucleotides read TGTGCCACCAGCAGAGAACTACCTTACGAGCAGTACTTC. Together with reference TRBV15 and TRBJ2-7, the CDR3 gives the full variable domain: DAMVIQNPRYQVTQFGKPVTLSCSQTLNHNVMYWYQQKSSQAPKLLFHYYDKDFNNEADTPDNFQSRRPNTSFCFLDIRSPGLGDTAMYLCATSRELPYEQYFGPGTRLTVT.

The sample holds a few counts of this clonotype. The chain is built from TRBV7-9 and TRBJ2-6; TRBD1 matches at 7 bases. The CDR3 consists of 14 residues. CDR1 is SEHNR and CDR2 is FQNEAQ in the germline V gene (reference sequence). Unmatched junction bases numbered 6, after V lost 11 bases and J lost 2 bases. In DNA form, the CDR3 reads TGTGCCTTTAGAGGGGGCGCTGGGGCCAACGTCCTGACTTTC. It yields the protein CAFRGGAGANVLTF. Based on the CDR3 plus reference TRBV7-9 and TRBJ2-6, the full variable domain is DTGVSQNPRHKITKRGQNVTFRCDPISEHNRLYWYRQTLGQGPEFLTYFQNEAQLEKSRLLSDRFSAERPKGSFSTLEIQRTEQGDSAMYLCAFRGGAGANVLTFGAGSRLTVL.

In this sample, this clonotype turned up once. This could be a read error, since a much larger clone is one nucleotide away. This chain connects TRBV2 to TRBJ2-7; D perhaps matches TRBD1 (5 bases). The CDR3 sequence is 16 residues long. CDR1 and CDR2 (germline): SNHLY, FYNNEI. This chain's CDR3 is CASSVGTGFSSYEQHF. In nucleotides, the CDR3 is TGTGCCAGCAGCGTCGGAACAGGTTTTAGCTCCTACGAGCAGCACTTC.

This clonotype was counted a few times. V is TRBV12-3 or TRBV12-4 and J is TRBJ2-1, with 7 positions matching TRBD2. The trim removed 6 bases at V and 7 bases at J, leaving 15 bases unmatched. This CDR3 has 16 amino acids. The DNA for the CDR3 is TGTGCCAGCAGGCGGGCGGGAGTTCCTAACCGGAATGAGCAGTTCTTC. Translating it yields CASRRAGVPNRNEQFF.

The chain uses TRBV7-9 and TRBJ1-6; D ambiguous. CDR3 length: 11 amino acids. Trimming removed 1 base at V and 13 bases at J, with 5 bases between. In germline, CDR1 is SEHNR, CDR2 FQNEAQ (reference sequence). The CDR3: CASSLDPPLHF. The CDR3 DNA reads TGTGCCAGCAGCTTAGACCCTCCCCTCCACTTT.

The V and J genes are TRBV10-3 and TRBJ2-1, with D perhaps matching TRBD2 (5 bases). The V end lost 3 bases, the J end lost 5 bases, and 8 bases lay between the germline ends. Per germline, CDR1 ENHRY and CDR2 SYGVKD. This CDR3 is built from 13 residues. The CDR3 DNA reads TGTGCCATCAGTGATGGACTGGACAATGAGCAGTTCTTC. This sequence encodes CAISDGLDNEQFF.

The gene calls are TRBV19 and TRBJ1-5; the match to TRBD1 covers 8 bases. The J segment lost 4 bases and the V segment lost 4 bases, leaving 12 bases of the junction unmatched. The V gene's germline CDR1 is LNHDA and CDR2 SQIVND (reference sequence). The CDR3 totals 17 residues. The CDR3 DNA sequence: TGTGCCAGTAGTACCCGGGACAGGAACTTTAGAAATCAGCCCCAGCATTTT. It specifies CASSTRDRNFRNQPQHF.

This clonotype occurred a few times. The chain is built from TRBV4-3 and TRBJ1-2; D perhaps matches TRBD1 (5 bases). In germline, CDR1 is LGHNA, CDR2 YSLEER. This CDR3 spans 12 amino acids. V was cut by 1 base and J by 7 bases, with 7 bases left in between. The CDR3 loop is CASSQAGIGYTF. The CDR3 nucleotides read TGCGCCAGCAGCCAAGCAGGGATTGGCTACACCTTC.

The V and J genes are TRBV20-1 and TRBJ2-2; D may be TRBD1 (5 bases). The CDR3 is 11 amino acids. Germline V gives CDR1 DFQATT, CDR2 SNEGSKA (reference sequence). Deletions cut 3 bases from V and 9 bases from J, with 8 bases between. CDR3 region: CSASGAWELFF. CDR3 sequence (DNA): TGCAGTGCTAGTGGGGCGTGGGAGCTGTTTTTT.

The CDR3 DNA reads as TGTGCCAGCAGCGTGGGACAGGGGGACGGTACAGATACGCAGTATTTT. Residues: CASSVGQGDGTDTQYF. The V and J genes are TRBV5-5 and TRBJ2-3, with 11 positions matching TRBD1. There are 16 residues in the CDR3. Germline V gene lookup returns CDR1 SGHKS and CDR2 YYEKEE (reference sequence). V dropped 4 bases and J dropped 3; count of bases not matched to a gene: 7. The whole variable domain, filled in from reference TRBV5-5 and TRBJ2-3, reads DAGVTQSPTHLIKTRGQQVTLRCSPISGHKSVSWYQQVLGQGPQFIFQYYEKEERGRGNFPDRFSARQFPNYSSELNVNALLLGDSALYLCASSVGQGDGTDTQYFGPGTRLTVL.

The chain uses TRBV18 and TRBJ1-6, with unresolved D. CDR1 KGHSH and CDR2 LQKENI come from the germline V gene. CDR3 length equals 13 residues. Trimming removed 0 bases from V and 9 bases from J, with 6 bases in between. CDR3 in amino acids: CASSPPPVSPLHF. CDR3 sequence (DNA): TGTGCCAGCTCACCACCGCCGGTTTCACCCCTCCACTTT.

This clonotype was seen at least ten times. The V gene is TRBV7-9, the J gene TRBJ2-2; D call uncertain. In germline, CDR1 is SEHNR, CDR2 FQNEAQ (reference sequence). The CDR3 has 15 residues. The V gene lost 5 bases and the J gene lost 2 bases, with 12 bases spanning the gap. The CDR3 nucleotides read TGTGCCAGCAGCCAAGAAAAGCGCAACACCGGGGAGCTGTTTTTT. Encoded protein: CASSQEKRNTGELFF.

This clonotype was detected a few times. V and J are TRBV7-9 and TRBJ2-4; TRBD1 might be the D (5 bases). CDR1 is SEHNR and CDR2 is FQNEAQ in the germline V gene (reference sequence). Trimming removed 3 bases from V and 0 bases from J, with 9 bases in between. CDR3 length: 15 residues. CDR3 protein: CASSFSDRAKNIQYF. DNA for the CDR3: TGTGCCAGCAGCTTTAGTGACAGAGCCAAAAACATTCAGTACTTC.

This clonotype has at least ten counts. This chain joins TRBV11-2 and TRBJ2-7, with 15 positions matching TRBD2. V was clipped by 1 base and J by 3 bases; unmatched bases: 16. The germline gives CDR1 SGHAT, CDR2 FQNNGV. The CDR3 contains 21 residues. CDR3 amino acids: CASSLVSGGLAGGPFLYEQYF. The CDR3 nucleotides are TGTGCCAGCAGCTTAGTTTCCGGTGGACTAGCGGGAGGGCCGTTTCTCTACGAGCAGTACTTC.

Many counts were recorded for this clonotype. This chain links TRBV7-2 with TRBJ2-3; the D gene is possibly TRBD1 (5 bases). V was trimmed by 5 bases and J by 2 bases, leaving 14 bases between them. There are 15 residues in the CDR3. Per germline, CDR1 SGHTA and CDR2 FQGNSA. The CDR3 sequence: CASSQPRVTTDTQYF. DNA of the CDR3: TGTGCCAGCAGCCAACCCAGGGTTACCACAGATACGCAGTATTTT.

The J gene is TRBJ2-5, the V gene TRBV28, with 13 positions matching TRBD2. The V gene end was trimmed by 4 bases and the J gene end by 4 bases; junction bases not matched to a gene: 15. Germline V gene data show CDR1 as MDHEN and CDR2 as SYDVKM. There are 19 residues in the CDR3. The chain's CDR3 is CASSSGLAGERGGRETQYF. In nucleotides, the CDR3 is TGTGCCAGCAGTTCCGGACTAGCGGGAGAGAGAGGGGGGCGAGAGACCCAGTACTTC.

The gene calls are TRBV5-6 and TRBJ2-6; D tentatively fits TRBD1 or TRBD2 (5 bases each). CDR1 is SGHDT, CDR2 YYEEEE, per germline. This CDR3 region has 18 residues. Trimming left V 3 bases short and J 1 base short, with 17 bases between. CDR3 nucleotides: TGTGCCAGCAGCTCAGAAGAGGGACGCCCGTCTGGGGCCAACGTCCTGACTTTC. This codes for CASSSEEGRPSGANVLTF.

This chain connects TRBV12-3 or TRBV12-4 to TRBJ2-7; D is uncertain. CDR3 length equals 14 residues. The germline V and J ends were trimmed by 2 bases and 2 bases, with 10 bases remaining between them. CDR3: CASSLTVIPYEQYF. The CDR3 bases are TGTGCCAGCAGTTTAACGGTAATTCCCTACGAGCAGTACTTC.

This clonotype came up many times. The DNA for the CDR3 is TGTGCCAGCAGCTTAGTTCAGCGGAGAGGTACCGACAATGAGCAGTTCTTC. Translated: CASSLVQRRGTDNEQFF. The chain employs TRBV11-2 and TRBJ2-1; possibly TRBD2 for D (5 bases). Germline CDR1 reads SGHAT; CDR2 reads FQNNGV. This CDR3 region has 17 residues. The V end was cut by 1 base, the J end by 5 bases, with 18 bases between.

This clonotype was counted at least ten times. The genes are TRBV20-1 and TRBJ2-7; TRBD1 or TRBD2 may be the D gene (5 bases each). Looked up from germline, CDR1 is DFQATT and CDR2 is SNEGSKA (reference sequence). Between the trimmed V and J ends, which lost 6 bases and 0 bases, there was a span of 15 bases. The CDR3 sequence is 14 residues long. The CDR3 region is CSARAGVVSYEQYF. The CDR3 bases are TGCAGTGCCAGGGCCGGGGTCGTCTCCTACGAGCAGTACTTC.

The rearrangement links TRBV20-1 to TRBJ2-7; D tentatively reads TRBD1 or TRBD2 (5 bases each). The V and J ends lost 0 bases and 3 bases respectively, with 12 bases between them. Germline V lookup: CDR1 DFQATT, CDR2 SNEGSKA (reference sequence). CDR3 length equals 14 residues. CDR3 in amino acids: CSAREGPAGYEQYF. The CDR3 bases are TGCAGTGCTAGAGAGGGACCCGCGGGCTACGAGCAGTACTTC.

The J gene is TRBJ2-5, the V gene TRBV11-2; 11 nucleotides agree with TRBD1. V lost 5 bases, J lost 4 bases, and 15 bases stayed unmatched. The CDR3 sequence is 18 residues long. CDR1 and CDR2 (germline): SGHAT, FQNNGV. The CDR3: CASSTLKRDRGRRETQYF. The CDR3 DNA reads as TGTGCCAGCAGCACCCTAAAACGGGACAGGGGGAGGCGAGAGACCCAGTACTTC.